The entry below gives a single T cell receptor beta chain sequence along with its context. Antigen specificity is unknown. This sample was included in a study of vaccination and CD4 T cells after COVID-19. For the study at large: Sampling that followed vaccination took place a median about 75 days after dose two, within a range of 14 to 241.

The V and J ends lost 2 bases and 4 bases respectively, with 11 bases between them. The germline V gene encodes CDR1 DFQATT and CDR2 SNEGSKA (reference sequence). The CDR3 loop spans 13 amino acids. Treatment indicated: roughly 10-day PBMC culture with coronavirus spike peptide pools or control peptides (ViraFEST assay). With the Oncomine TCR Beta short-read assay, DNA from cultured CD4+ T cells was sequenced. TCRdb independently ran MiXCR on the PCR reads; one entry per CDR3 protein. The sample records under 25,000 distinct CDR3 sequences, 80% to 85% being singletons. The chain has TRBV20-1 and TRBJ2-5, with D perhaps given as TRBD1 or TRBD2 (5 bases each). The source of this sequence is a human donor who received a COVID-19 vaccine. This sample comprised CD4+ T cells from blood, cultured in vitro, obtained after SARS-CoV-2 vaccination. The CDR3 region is CSARSGTPETQYF. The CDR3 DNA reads TGCAGTGCTAGATCAGGGACCCCAGAGACCCAGTACTTC.